These 6 T cell receptor beta chains share one sample of origin, sequenced in a study of CD8+CD57+ T cells in acquired aplastic anemia. Genomic DNA constituted the template upon which TCR beta VDJ and CDR3 profiling was performed. TCRdb reanalysed the reads using MiXCR and keeps one entry per CDR3 protein. This sample has around 210,000 distinct CDR3 sequences, with over 55% found just once. Those patients picked for sequencing had displayed CD8+CD57+ cell expansion on flow cytometry. Sequenced: sorted CD4+, CD8+, or CD8+CD57+ T cells (not recorded which) from PBMCs. The receptors derive from a human donor with aplastic anemia.

For the CDR3, the DNA is TGTGCCAGCAGCGCGCGGACTAGCGGGGGGCCGGACAATGAGCAGTTCTTC. The encoded protein is CASSARTSGGPDNEQFF. The V call is TRBV11-3, the J call TRBJ2-1, with 14 nucleotides matching TRBD2. The CDR3 loop spans 17 amino acids. Germline lookup yields CDR1 SGHNT and CDR2 YENEEA. The trim removed 5 bases at V and 5 bases at J, leaving 8 bases unmatched.

The CDR3 nucleotides read TGCAGCGTTTGGGGACAGGGATACGAGCAGTACTTC. Amino acid sequence: CSVWGQGYEQYF. The chain couples TRBV29-1 to TRBJ2-7; 9 bases fit TRBD1. This CDR3 has 12 amino acids. Trimming cost V 5 bases and J 4 bases; bases outside gene matches: 3. Germline assignment: CDR1 SQVTM and CDR2 ANQGSEA.

The gene calls are TRBV19 and TRBJ2-7; D gene uncertain. The CDR3 covers 15 residues. Germline CDR1 reads LNHDA; CDR2 reads SQIVND (reference sequence). V gave up 5 bases and J gave up 4 bases, with 18 bases separating them. This CDR3 reads CASSFSLTPLYEQYF. The CDR3 region has the DNA TGTGCCAGTAGTTTTAGCCTCACTCCTTTGTACGAGCAGTACTTC.

J is TRBJ2-3 and V is TRBV20-1; TRBD1 might be the D (6 bases). The germline V and J ends were trimmed by 0 bases and 6 bases, with 16 bases remaining between them. The CDR3 loop spans 15 amino acids. CDR1 is DFQATT and CDR2 is SNEGSKA in the germline V gene (reference sequence). Here the CDR3 DNA reads TGCAGTGCTAGAGATCCCAACAGGGTTCGGGATACGCAGTATTTT. Encoded protein: CSARDPNRVRDTQYF.

The chain links TRBV11-2 to TRBJ2-7, with TRBD2 matching 7 bases. Per germline, CDR1 SGHAT and CDR2 FQNNGV. The junction had 6 bases not matched to a gene; V was cut back by 1 base and J by 0 bases. The CDR3 has 16 amino acids. CDR3 loop: CASSLALAVLSYEQYF. CDR3 coding DNA: TGTGCCAGCAGCTTAGCCCTAGCGGTTCTCTCCTACGAGCAGTACTTC.

This clonotype turned up a few times. V usage is TRBV19 and J usage is TRBJ1-5; TRBD1 might be the D (6 bases). V was pared by 5 bases and J by 11 bases, with 19 bases between. The V gene's germline CDR1 is LNHDA and CDR2 SQIVND (reference sequence). The CDR3 length is 14 residues. In DNA form, the CDR3 reads TGTGCCAGTAGTGGCTGGGACACTCAAGAGACCCAGCATTTT. Translated: CASSGWDTQETQHF. The whole variable domain, remainder taken from reference TRBV19 and TRBJ1-5, is DGGITQSPKYLFRKEGQNVTLSCEQNLNHDAMYWYRQDPGQGLRLIYYSQIVNDFQKGDIAEGYSVSREKKESFPLTVTSAQKNPTAFYLCASSGWDTQETQHFGDGTRLSIL.